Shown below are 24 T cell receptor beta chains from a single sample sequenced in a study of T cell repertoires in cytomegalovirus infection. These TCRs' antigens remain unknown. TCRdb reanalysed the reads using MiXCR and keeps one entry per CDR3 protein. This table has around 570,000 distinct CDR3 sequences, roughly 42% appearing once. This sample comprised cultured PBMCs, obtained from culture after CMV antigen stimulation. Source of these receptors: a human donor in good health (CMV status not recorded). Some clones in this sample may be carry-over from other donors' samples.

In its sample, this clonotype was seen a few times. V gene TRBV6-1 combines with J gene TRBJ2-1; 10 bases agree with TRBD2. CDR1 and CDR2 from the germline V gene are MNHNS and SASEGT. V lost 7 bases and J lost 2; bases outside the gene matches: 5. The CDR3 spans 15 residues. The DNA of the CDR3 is TGTGCCAGCACCGCCCTAGCGGGGGCCTACAATGAGCAGTTCTTC. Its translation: CASTALAGAYNEQFF.

The CDR3 spells CASSLFPRAGRGYNEQFF. The CDR3, as DNA: TGTGCCAGCAGCTTATTCCCTCGAGCGGGAAGAGGGTACAATGAGCAGTTCTTC. The rearrangement joins TRBV7-2 to TRBJ2-1; 7 bases map to TRBD2. The CDR3 has 18 amino acids. Germline-derived CDR1 and CDR2 are SGHTA and FQGNSA. After removal of 2 bases from V and 4 bases from J, the junction contained 14 bases not matched to a gene.

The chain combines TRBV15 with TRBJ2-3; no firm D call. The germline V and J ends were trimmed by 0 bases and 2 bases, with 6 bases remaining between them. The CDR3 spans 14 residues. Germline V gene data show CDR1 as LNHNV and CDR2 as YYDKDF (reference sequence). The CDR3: CATSRDLNTDTQYF. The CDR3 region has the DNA TGTGCCACCAGCAGAGATCTGAACACAGATACGCAGTATTTT.

CDR3: CASSPRGPSSYNEQFF. CDR3 nucleotides: TGTGCCAGCAGTCCACGGGGACCAAGCTCCTACAATGAGCAGTTCTTC. V gene TRBV7-2 combines with J gene TRBJ2-1; possibly TRBD1 or TRBD2 for D (5 bases each). Germline V gives CDR1 SGHTA, CDR2 FQGNSA. The CDR3 sequence is 16 residues long. Trimming took 6 bases from V and 0 from J, leaving 15 bases between them.

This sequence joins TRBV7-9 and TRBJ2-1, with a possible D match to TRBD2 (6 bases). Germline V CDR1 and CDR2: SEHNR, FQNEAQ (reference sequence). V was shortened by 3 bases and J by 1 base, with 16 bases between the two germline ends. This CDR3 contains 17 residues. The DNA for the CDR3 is TGTGCCAGCAGCTTTGTAGGAGGGGCCTTTTCCTACAATGAGCAGTTCTTC. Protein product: CASSFVGGAFSYNEQFF. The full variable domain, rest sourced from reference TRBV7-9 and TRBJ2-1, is DTGVSQNPRHKITKRGQNVTFRCDPISEHNRLYWYRQTLGQGPEFLTYFQNEAQLEKSRLLSDRFSAERPKGSFSTLEIQRTEQGDSAMYLCASSFVGGAFSYNEQFFGPGTRLTVL.

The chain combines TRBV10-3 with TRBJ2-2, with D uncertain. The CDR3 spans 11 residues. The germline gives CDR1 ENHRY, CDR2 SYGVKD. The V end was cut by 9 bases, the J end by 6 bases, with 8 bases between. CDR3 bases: TGTGCCATTCAGAGAGCCGGGGAGCTGTTTTTT. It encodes CAIQRAGELFF.

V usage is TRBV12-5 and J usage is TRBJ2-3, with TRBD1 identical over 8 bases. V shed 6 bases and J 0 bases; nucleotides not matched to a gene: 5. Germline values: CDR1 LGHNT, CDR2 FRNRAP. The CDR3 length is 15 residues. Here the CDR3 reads CASGSQGASTDTQYF. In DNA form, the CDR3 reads TGTGCTAGTGGAAGCCAGGGGGCTAGCACAGATACGCAGTATTTT.

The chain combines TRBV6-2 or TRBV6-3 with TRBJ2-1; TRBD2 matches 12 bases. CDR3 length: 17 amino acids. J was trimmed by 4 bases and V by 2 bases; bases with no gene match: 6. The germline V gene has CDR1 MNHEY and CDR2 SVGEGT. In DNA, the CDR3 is TGTGCCAGCAGTTACGGCCTAGCGGGAGGGGGATACAATGAGCAGTTCTTC. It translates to CASSYGLAGGGYNEQFF.

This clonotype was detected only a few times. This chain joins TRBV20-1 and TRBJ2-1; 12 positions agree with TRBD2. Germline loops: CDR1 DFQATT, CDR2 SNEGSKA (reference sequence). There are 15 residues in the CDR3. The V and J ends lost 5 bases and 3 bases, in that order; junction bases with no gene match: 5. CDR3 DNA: TGCAGTGCTTTGACTAGCGGGAGTTTCTACAATGAGCAGTTCTTC. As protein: CSALTSGSFYNEQFF.

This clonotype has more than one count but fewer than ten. CDR3 protein: CASSENSGGLPTDTQYF. The CDR3 DNA is TGTGCCAGCAGTGAAAATAGCGGGGGGCTGCCCACAGATACGCAGTATTTT. The chain links TRBV6-1 to TRBJ2-3; 10 bases agree with TRBD2. The CDR3 has 17 amino acids. CDR1 and CDR2 (germline): MNHNS, SASEGT. J lost 2 bases, V lost 2 bases, and 7 bases had no gene match.

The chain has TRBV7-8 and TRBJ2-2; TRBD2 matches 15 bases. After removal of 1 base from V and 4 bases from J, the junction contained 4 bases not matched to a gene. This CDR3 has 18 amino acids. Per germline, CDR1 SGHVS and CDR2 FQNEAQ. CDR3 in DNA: TGTGCCAGCAGCTTAGGGCGGACTAGCGGGGGGGCCACCGGGGAGCTGTTTTTT. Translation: CASSLGRTSGGATGELFF.

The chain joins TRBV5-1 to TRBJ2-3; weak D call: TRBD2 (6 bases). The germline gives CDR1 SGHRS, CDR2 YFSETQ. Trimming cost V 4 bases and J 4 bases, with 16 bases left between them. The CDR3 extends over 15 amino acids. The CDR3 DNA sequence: TGCGCCAGCAGCCCGGGGGTCGACCTGGCAGATACGCAGTATTTT. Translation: CASSPGVDLADTQYF.

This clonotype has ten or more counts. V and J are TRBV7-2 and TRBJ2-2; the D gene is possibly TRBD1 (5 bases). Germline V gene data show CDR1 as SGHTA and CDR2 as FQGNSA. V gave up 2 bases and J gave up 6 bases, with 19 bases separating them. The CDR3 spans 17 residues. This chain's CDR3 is CASSLIPIQGSPGELFF. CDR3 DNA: TGTGCCAGCAGCTTAATCCCAATCCAGGGATCGCCCGGGGAGCTGTTTTTT.

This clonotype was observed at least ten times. This chain's CDR3 is CASSRGQWNSNQPQHF. The CDR3 bases are TGTGCCAGTAGTAGAGGACAGTGGAATAGCAATCAGCCCCAGCATTTT. The rearrangement links TRBV19 to TRBJ1-5, with a weak D call TRBD1 (6 bases). Deletions cut 4 bases from V and 0 bases from J, with 13 bases between. This CDR3 has 16 residues. Per germline, CDR1 LNHDA and CDR2 SQIVND (reference sequence).

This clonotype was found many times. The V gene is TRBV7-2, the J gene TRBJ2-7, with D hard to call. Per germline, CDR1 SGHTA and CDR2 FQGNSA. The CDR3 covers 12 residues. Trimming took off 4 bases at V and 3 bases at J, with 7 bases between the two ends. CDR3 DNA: TGTGCCAGCAGCTCAGACTTCTACGAGCAGTACTTC. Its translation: CASSSDFYEQYF.

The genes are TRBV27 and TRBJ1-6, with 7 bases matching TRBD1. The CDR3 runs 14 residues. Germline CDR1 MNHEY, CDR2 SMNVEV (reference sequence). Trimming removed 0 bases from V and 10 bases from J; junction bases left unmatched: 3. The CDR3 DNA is TGTGCCAGCAGTTTATCGGCAGGGGGGTCACCCCTCCACTTT. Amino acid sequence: CASSLSAGGSPLHF.

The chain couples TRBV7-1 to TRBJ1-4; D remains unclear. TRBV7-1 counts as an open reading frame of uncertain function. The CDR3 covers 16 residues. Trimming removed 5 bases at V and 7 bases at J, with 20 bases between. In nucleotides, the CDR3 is TGTGCCAGCAGCCCATGGGGAGACCAAGTGGGTGAAAAACTGTTTTTT. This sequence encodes CASSPWGDQVGEKLFF.

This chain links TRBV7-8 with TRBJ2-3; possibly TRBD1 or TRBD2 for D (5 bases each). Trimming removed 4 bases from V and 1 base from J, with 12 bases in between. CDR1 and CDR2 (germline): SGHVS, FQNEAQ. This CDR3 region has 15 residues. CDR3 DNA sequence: TGTGCCAGCAGCTCCCCACCGGGGCGCACAGATACGCAGTATTTT. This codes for CASSSPPGRTDTQYF.

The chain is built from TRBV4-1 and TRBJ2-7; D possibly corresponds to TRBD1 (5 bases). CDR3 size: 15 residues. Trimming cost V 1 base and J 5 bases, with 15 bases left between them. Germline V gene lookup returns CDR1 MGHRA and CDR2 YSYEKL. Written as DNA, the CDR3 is TGCGCCAGCAGCCAAGGGCGGACACCACTGAACGAGCAGTACTTC. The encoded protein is CASSQGRTPLNEQYF.

CDR3: CSARVLNEKLFF. The CDR3, as DNA: TGCAGTGCTAGGGTCCTTAATGAAAAACTGTTTTTT. The chain combines TRBV20-1 with TRBJ1-4; the D is unclear. Germline loops: CDR1 DFQATT, CDR2 SNEGSKA (reference sequence). CDR3 size: 12 residues. Trimming removed 3 bases from V and 4 bases from J, with 6 bases in between.

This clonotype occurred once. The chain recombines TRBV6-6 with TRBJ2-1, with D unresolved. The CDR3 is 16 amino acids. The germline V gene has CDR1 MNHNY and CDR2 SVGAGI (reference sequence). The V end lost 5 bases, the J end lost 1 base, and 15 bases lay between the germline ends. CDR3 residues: CASSVERDLSYNEQFF. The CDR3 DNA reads TGTGCCAGCAGTGTGGAGAGAGACTTATCCTACAATGAGCAGTTCTTC.

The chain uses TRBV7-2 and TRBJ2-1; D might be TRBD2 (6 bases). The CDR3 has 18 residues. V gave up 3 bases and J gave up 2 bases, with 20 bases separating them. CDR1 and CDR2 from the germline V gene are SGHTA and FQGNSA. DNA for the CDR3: TGTGCCAGCAGCTTCCAGGCCCAATGGGGGGATACCTACAATGAGCAGTTCTTC. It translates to CASSFQAQWGDTYNEQFF.

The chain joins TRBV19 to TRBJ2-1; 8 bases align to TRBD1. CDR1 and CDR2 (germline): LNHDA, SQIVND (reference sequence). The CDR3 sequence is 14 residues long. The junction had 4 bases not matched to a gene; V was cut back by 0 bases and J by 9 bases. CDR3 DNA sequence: TGTGCCAGTAGTATAGATCCCGACAGGGGTGAGCAGTTCTTC. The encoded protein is CASSIDPDRGEQFF.

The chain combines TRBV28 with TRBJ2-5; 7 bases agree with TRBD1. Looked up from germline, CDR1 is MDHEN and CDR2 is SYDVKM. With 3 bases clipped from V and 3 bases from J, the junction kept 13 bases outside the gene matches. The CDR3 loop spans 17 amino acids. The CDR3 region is CASSFSLLTGLKETQYF. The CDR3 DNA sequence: TGTGCCAGCAGTTTCTCTCTGCTGACAGGGCTTAAAGAGACCCAGTACTTC.